These 28 T cell receptor beta chains were all obtained from the same sample, sequenced in a study of blood T cells in healthy people across ages. Then a second PCR, running about 6 to 12 cycles, was carried out with a sample-barcoded 5' primer and a J-beta primer mix. Using its own MiXCR run on the 5' RACE reads, TCRdb lists one record per CDR3 protein. The repertoire consists of 1.5 million or so distinct CDR3 sequences, with approximately 42% occurring once and the leading ten covering 7.9%. Sequencing used blood. These receptors originate from a woman younger than 35 in good health.

Comment on this clonotype: One end of the junction is discordant with germline, which a read error may explain. V gene TRBV28 combines with J gene TRBJ1-6, with 8 bases identical to TRBD1. The CDR3 totals 15 residues. The germline V gene has CDR1 MDHEN and CDR2 SYDVKM. The chain's CDR3 is CASSLSRGHNSPLHF. The CDR3 coding sequence is TGTGCCAGCAGCTTATCCAGGGGGCATAATTCACCCCTCCACTTT.

This clonotype was recorded a few times. The chain combines TRBV9 with TRBJ1-5; tentative D call: TRBD1 (6 bases). V lost 4 bases and J 7 bases, leaving 15 bases between the germline ends. The CDR3 loop spans 14 amino acids. The germline V gene encodes CDR1 SGDLS and CDR2 YYNGEE. The DNA for the CDR3 is TGTGCCAGCAGCCCCGCAGGGGTGGGGCAGCCCCAGCATTTT. Its protein product is CASSPAGVGQPQHF.

J is TRBJ2-4 and V is TRBV7-9; 10 positions match TRBD2. The J call is uncertain, as TRBJ2-7 better fits the DNA end. The CDR3 length is 15 residues. Germline CDR1 is SEHNR and CDR2 is FQNEAQ (reference sequence). The CDR3 loop is CASTKSLAGPYEQYF. The CDR3 coding sequence is TGTGCCAGCACCAAGTCACTAGCGGGGCCTTACGAGCAGTACTTC.

This clonotype turned up a few times. The chain has TRBV6-2 or TRBV6-3 and TRBJ2-7, with TRBD1 as a possible D gene (6 bases). Germline CDR1 and CDR2: MNHEY and SVGEGT. The CDR3 has 14 amino acids. CDR3 bases: TGTGCTTCAAGGCCCGGCTGGGACACGTACGAGCAGTACTTC. Its translation: CASRPGWDTYEQYF.

This clonotype has more than one count but fewer than ten. The chain links TRBV7-8 to TRBJ1-2; D ambiguous. This CDR3 region has 14 residues. V shed 1 base and J shed 5 bases, with 11 bases lying between them. Germline V gene data show CDR1 as SGHVS and CDR2 as FQNEAQ. CDR3 coding DNA: TGTGCCAGCAGCTTAGAGGGTGGGAGTTATGGCTACACCTTC. Residues: CASSLEGGSYGYTF.

This clonotype was observed many times. This sequence joins TRBV6-5 and TRBJ2-1, with D perhaps assigned TRBD1 or TRBD2 (7 bases each). Trimming stripped 8 bases from V and 7 bases from J, with 9 bases between. This CDR3 has 11 amino acids. CDR1 is MNHEY and CDR2 is SVGAGI in the germline V gene. The CDR3 DNA follows: TGTGCCAGCCAGGGGGGGAATGAGCAGTTCTTC. Residues: CASQGGNEQFF.

The chain is built from TRBV12-3 or TRBV12-4 and TRBJ2-3; TRBD2 matches 7 bases. V gave up 5 bases and J gave up 4 bases; unmatched junction bases: 9. This CDR3 region has 15 residues. The CDR3 DNA is TGTGCCAGCAGTGACCTAGCGGTGAGAGCAGATACGCAGTATTTT. Its translation is CASSDLAVRADTQYF.

For the CDR3, the DNA is TGCAGTGCTAGAGATCTGGGACGCCCCTACGAGCAGTACTTC. It encodes CSARDLGRPYEQYF. The chain links TRBV20-1 to TRBJ2-7; possibly TRBD1 or TRBD2 for D (5 bases each). The V gene lost 0 bases and the J gene lost 2 bases, with 11 bases spanning the gap. This CDR3 has 14 residues. Germline V gene data show CDR1 as DFQATT and CDR2 as SNEGSKA (reference sequence).

The chain has TRBV3-1 and TRBJ2-7, with 11 bases lining up with TRBD2. J lost 6 bases, V lost 1 base, and 5 bases had no gene match. The CDR3 contains 15 residues. Germline V gives CDR1 LGHDT, CDR2 YNNKEL (reference sequence). The CDR3 nucleotides are TGTGCCAGCAGCCAAGGGGTAGCGGGGGGGCGCGAGCAGTACTTC. It yields the protein CASSQGVAGGREQYF.

Ten or more counts support this clonotype. The J gene is TRBJ2-7, the V gene TRBV5-1; 8 nucleotides match TRBD1. The V and J ends lost 0 bases and 4 bases, in that order; junction bases with no gene match: 6. This CDR3 region has 15 residues. Looked up from germline, CDR1 is SGHRS and CDR2 is YFSETQ. CDR3 in amino acids: CASSLVTGGSYEQYF. CDR3 DNA sequence: TGCGCCAGCAGCTTGGTAACAGGGGGGTCATACGAGCAGTACTTC.

J is TRBJ1-1 and V is TRBV5-1; D gene uncertain. Germline V CDR1 and CDR2: SGHRS, YFSETQ. Between the trimmed V and J ends, which lost 4 bases and 1 base, there was a span of 11 bases. The CDR3 sequence is 14 residues long. The CDR3 loop is CASSPLFPNTEAFF. CDR3 in DNA: TGCGCCAGCAGCCCACTCTTTCCGAACACTGAAGCTTTCTTT.

The chain combines TRBV7-9 with TRBJ2-3, with TRBD2 matching over 7 bases. CDR1 and CDR2 (germline): SEHNR, FQNEAQ (reference sequence). The CDR3 consists of 16 residues. Germline trimming cut 5 bases from V and 3 bases from J; bases unmatched to any gene: 11. The CDR3: CASSPRWAGETDTQYF. CDR3 DNA: TGTGCCAGCAGCCCCCGGTGGGCGGGGGAGACAGATACGCAGTATTTT.

To note about this clonotype: A read error is possible here, since a much larger clone lies one base away. This sequence joins TRBV2 and TRBJ2-5; TRBD1 matches at 7 bases. The DNA end lines up better with TRBJ2-7; the J call may be wrong. From germline, CDR1 is SNHLY and CDR2 FYNNEI. The CDR3 sequence is 13 residues long. The CDR3 sequence is CASSTTGIYEQYF. The DNA for the CDR3 is TGTGCCAGCAGTACGACAGGGATCTACGAGCAGTACTTC.

This clonotype occurred a few times. The V gene is TRBV10-3, the J gene TRBJ1-2, with D uncertain. This CDR3 contains 13 residues. The V gene lost 5 bases and the J gene lost 2 bases, with 9 bases spanning the gap. Germline values: CDR1 ENHRY, CDR2 SYGVKD. Here the CDR3 reads CAISSTANYGYTF. DNA of the CDR3: TGTGCCATCAGTTCGACGGCAAACTATGGCTACACCTTC.

CDR3 coding DNA: TGTGCCAGCAGACCGACGGACTCGCCGCAAGAGACCCAGTACTTC. The encoded protein is CASRPTDSPQETQYF. The chain joins TRBV27 to TRBJ2-5, with D tentatively TRBD2 (5 bases). V was cut by 6 bases and J by 2 bases, with 16 bases left in between. CDR1 is MNHEY, CDR2 SMNVEV, per germline (reference sequence). CDR3 length: 15 residues.

This clonotype was observed a handful of times. The rearrangement links TRBV12-3 or TRBV12-4 to TRBJ2-7, with 7 bases identical to TRBD1. V gave up 3 bases and J gave up 2 bases; unmatched junction bases: 7. The CDR3 contains 15 residues. The DNA of the CDR3 is TGTGCCAGCAGTTTGAGAGCCGGGACAGCCTACGAGCAGTACTTC. It encodes CASSLRAGTAYEQYF.

The V gene is TRBV20-1, the J gene TRBJ1-2; no reliable D call. CDR1 DFQATT and CDR2 SNEGSKA come from the germline V gene (reference sequence). CDR3 length equals 14 residues. V gave up 6 bases and J gave up 2 bases, with 16 bases separating them. The CDR3 nucleotides read TGCAGTGCCACGGGCCGAACGGAGAACTATGGCTACACCTTC. As protein: CSATGRTENYGYTF.

This clonotype was seen a handful of times. This chain connects TRBV11-2 to TRBJ2-4, with D unclear. Trimming left V 1 base short and J 1 base short, with 11 bases between. The CDR3 is made up of 16 amino acids. The germline V gene encodes CDR1 SGHAT and CDR2 FQNNGV. The CDR3 region is CASSLVLASAKNIQYF. CDR3 coding DNA: TGTGCCAGCAGCTTAGTGCTTGCTAGTGCCAAAAACATTCAGTACTTC.

V is TRBV7-8 and J is TRBJ1-5; 8 nucleotides align to TRBD1. V lost 5 bases, J lost 0 bases, and 9 bases stayed unmatched. CDR1 is SGHVS and CDR2 is FQNEAQ in the germline V gene. The CDR3 sequence is 17 residues long. CDR3 sequence reads: CASSPDRGIVSNQPQHF. The CDR3 coding sequence is TGTGCCAGCAGCCCCGACAGGGGAATAGTTAGCAATCAGCCCCAGCATTTT.

This clonotype was counted a few times. The chain has TRBV6-6 and TRBJ1-6; 8 bases map to TRBD1. This CDR3 is built from 16 residues. Germline CDR1 is MNHNY and CDR2 is SVGAGI (reference sequence). The junction had 3 bases not matched to a gene; V was cut back by 5 bases and J by 0 bases. CDR3 coding DNA: TGTGCCAGCAGTCGAACAGGGGGCTCCTATAATTCACCCCTCCACTTT. Encoded protein: CASSRTGGSYNSPLHF.

In its sample, this clonotype was seen a few times. The chain recombines TRBV12-3 or TRBV12-4 with TRBJ2-3; D may correspond to TRBD1 or TRBD2 (5 bases each). Trimming took off 3 bases at V and 6 bases at J, with 10 bases between the two ends. The CDR3 has 13 residues. CDR3 sequence reads: CASSFGWGDTQYF. Written as DNA, the CDR3 is TGTGCCAGCAGTTTTGGCTGGGGGGATACGCAGTATTTT.

This clonotype showed up just once. The rearrangement joins TRBV18 to TRBJ2-7; D unclear. The CDR3 contains 17 residues. The V gene lost 3 bases and the J gene lost 0 bases, with 18 bases spanning the gap. Germline CDR1 is KGHSH and CDR2 is LQKENI. In DNA, the CDR3 is TGTGCCAGCTCACCTTTCTCCGACACCTTAAGCTCCTACGAGCAGTACTTC. It encodes CASSPFSDTLSSYEQYF.

The table lists this clonotype with a few counts. This chain links TRBV4-2 with TRBJ2-7; D ambiguous. Per germline, CDR1 LGHNA and CDR2 YNFKEQ. This CDR3 spans 13 amino acids. V lost 4 bases to trimming and J lost 4 bases, with 11 bases between them. CDR3: CASSPEIRYEQYF. As DNA, the CDR3 is TGTGCCAGCAGCCCCGAGATAAGGTACGAGCAGTACTTC.

This clonotype occurred a few times. This chain joins TRBV6-5 and TRBJ2-3; 9 positions match TRBD2. Germline V gene lookup returns CDR1 MNHEY and CDR2 SVGAGI. V lost 7 bases and J lost 2; bases outside the gene matches: 10. The length of the CDR3 is 16 residues. The CDR3 region is CASTVRGGRDTDTQYF. The CDR3 nucleotides read TGTGCCAGCACTGTCAGGGGCGGGAGGGACACAGATACGCAGTATTTT.

A few counts support this clonotype. This rearrangement joins TRBV3-1 to TRBJ2-1; D remains unclear. CDR1 is LGHDT and CDR2 is YNNKEL in the germline V gene (reference sequence). The V end was cut by 0 bases, the J end by 9 bases, with 6 bases between. The CDR3 extends over 12 amino acids. CDR3: CASSQEKSEQFF. CDR3 nucleotide sequence: TGTGCCAGCAGCCAAGAAAAAAGTGAGCAGTTCTTC.

This chain joins TRBV12-3 or TRBV12-4 and TRBJ2-2; TRBD2 matches 7 bases. The V gene end was trimmed by 7 bases and the J gene end by 4 bases; junction bases not matched to a gene: 9. The CDR3 runs 15 residues. CDR3 nucleotides: TGTGCCAGCATCTCCGGGAGCGGGGCCACCGGGGAGCTGTTTTTT. Protein: CASISGSGATGELFF.

CDR3 amino acids: CAISLEWDEQYF. The CDR3 DNA sequence: TGTGCCATCAGCCTGGAATGGGACGAGCAGTACTTC. This rearrangement joins TRBV10-3 to TRBJ2-7; D gene uncertain. The V gene lost 6 bases and the J gene lost 5 bases, with 11 bases spanning the gap. The CDR3 contains 12 residues. Germline CDR1 and CDR2: ENHRY and SYGVKD.

Written as DNA, the CDR3 is TGTGCCAGCAGCCCTCCGACAGCAGCGAACACCGGGGAGCTGTTTTTT. It is translated as CASSPPTAANTGELFF. The chain uses TRBV3-1 and TRBJ2-2; D might be TRBD1 (5 bases). Germline CDR1 and CDR2: LGHDT and YNNKEL (reference sequence). V gave up 4 bases and J gave up 0 bases, with 12 bases separating them. The CDR3 spans 16 residues.